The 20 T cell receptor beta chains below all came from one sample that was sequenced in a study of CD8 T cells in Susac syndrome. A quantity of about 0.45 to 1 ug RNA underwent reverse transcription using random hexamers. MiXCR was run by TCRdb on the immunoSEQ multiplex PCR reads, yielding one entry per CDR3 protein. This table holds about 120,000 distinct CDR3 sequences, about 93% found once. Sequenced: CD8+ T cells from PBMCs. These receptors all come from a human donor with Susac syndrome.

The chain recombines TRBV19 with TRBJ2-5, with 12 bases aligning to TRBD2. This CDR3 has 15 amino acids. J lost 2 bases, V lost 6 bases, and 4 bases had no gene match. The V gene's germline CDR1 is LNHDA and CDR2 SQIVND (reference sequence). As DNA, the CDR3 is TGTGCCAGTAGCCAGACTAGCGGGGGTCAAGAGACCCAGTACTTC. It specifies CASSQTSGGQETQYF.

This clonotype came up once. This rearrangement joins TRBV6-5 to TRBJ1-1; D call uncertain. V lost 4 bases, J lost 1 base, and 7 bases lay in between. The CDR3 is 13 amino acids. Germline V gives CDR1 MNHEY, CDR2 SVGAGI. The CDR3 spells CASSFLSNTEAFF. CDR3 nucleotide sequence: TGTGCCAGCAGTTTCCTTTCGAACACTGAAGCTTTCTTT.

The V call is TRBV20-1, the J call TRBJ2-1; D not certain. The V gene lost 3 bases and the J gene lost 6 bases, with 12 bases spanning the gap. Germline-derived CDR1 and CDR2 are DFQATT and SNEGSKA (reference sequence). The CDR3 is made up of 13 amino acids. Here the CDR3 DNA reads TGCAGTGCTAGGCCCCAGCCTGGCAATGAGCAGTTCTTC. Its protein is CSARPQPGNEQFF.

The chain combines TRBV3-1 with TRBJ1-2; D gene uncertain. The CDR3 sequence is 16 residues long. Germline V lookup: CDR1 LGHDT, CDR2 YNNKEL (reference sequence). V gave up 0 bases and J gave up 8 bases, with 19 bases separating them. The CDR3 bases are TGTGCCAGCAGCCAAGACGGTGAAGGACTCTCTGGGGGCTACACCTTC. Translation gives CASSQDGEGLSGGYTF.

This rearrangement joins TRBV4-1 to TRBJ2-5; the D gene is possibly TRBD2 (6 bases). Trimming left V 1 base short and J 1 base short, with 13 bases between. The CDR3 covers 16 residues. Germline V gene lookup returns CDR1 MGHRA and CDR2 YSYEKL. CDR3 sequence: CASSQALRDSQETQYF. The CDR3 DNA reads TGCGCCAGCAGCCAAGCTTTGAGGGACTCCCAAGAGACCCAGTACTTC.

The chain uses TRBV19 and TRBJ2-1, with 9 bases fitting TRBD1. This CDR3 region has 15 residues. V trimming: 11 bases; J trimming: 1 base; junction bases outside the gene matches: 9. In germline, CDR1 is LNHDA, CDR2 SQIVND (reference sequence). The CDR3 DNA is TGTGCCTCATCCGGGACAGGGATATCCTACAATGAGCAGTTCTTC. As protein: CASSGTGISYNEQFF.

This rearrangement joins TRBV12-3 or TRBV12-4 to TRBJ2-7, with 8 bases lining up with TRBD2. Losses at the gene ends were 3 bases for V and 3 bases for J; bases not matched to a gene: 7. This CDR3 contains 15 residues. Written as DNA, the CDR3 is TGTGCCAGCAGTTTCGGGCCCGGGGGGGACTACGAGCAGTACTTC. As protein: CASSFGPGGDYEQYF.

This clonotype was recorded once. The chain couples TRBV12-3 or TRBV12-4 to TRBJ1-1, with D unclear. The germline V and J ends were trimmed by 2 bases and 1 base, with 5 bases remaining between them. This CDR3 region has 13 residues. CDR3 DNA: TGTGCCAGCAGTTTATCCACGAACACTGAAGCTTTCTTT. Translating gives CASSLSTNTEAFF.

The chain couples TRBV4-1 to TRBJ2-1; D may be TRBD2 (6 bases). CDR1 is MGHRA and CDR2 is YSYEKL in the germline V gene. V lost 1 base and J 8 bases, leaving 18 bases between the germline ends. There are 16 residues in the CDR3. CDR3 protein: CASSQGLSGGGDEQFF. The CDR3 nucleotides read TGCGCCAGCAGCCAAGGTCTCTCCGGGGGTGGCGATGAGCAGTTCTTC.

The CDR3 DNA is TGCGCCAGCAGCCATCCGGGGGGGCTCGCTGAAGCTTTCTTT. Translated, it gives CASSHPGGLAEAFF. The chain uses TRBV4-1 and TRBJ1-1, with D perhaps matching TRBD1 (6 bases). This CDR3 has 14 amino acids. Trimming removed 3 bases from V and 6 bases from J, with 14 bases in between. CDR1 is MGHRA and CDR2 is YSYEKL in the germline V gene.

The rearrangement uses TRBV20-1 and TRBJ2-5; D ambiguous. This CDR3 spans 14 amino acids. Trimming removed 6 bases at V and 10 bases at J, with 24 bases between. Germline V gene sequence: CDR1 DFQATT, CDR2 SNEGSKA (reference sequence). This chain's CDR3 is CSAPSVSVSGDQYF. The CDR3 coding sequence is TGCAGTGCCCCATCTGTCTCAGTCTCTGGGGACCAGTACTTC.

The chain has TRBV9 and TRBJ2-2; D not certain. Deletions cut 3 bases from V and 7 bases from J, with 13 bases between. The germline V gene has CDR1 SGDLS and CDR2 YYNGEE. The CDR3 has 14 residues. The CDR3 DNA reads TGTGCCAGCAGCGATGAAGCCGACCTCGGGGAGCTGTTTTTT. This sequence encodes CASSDEADLGELFF.

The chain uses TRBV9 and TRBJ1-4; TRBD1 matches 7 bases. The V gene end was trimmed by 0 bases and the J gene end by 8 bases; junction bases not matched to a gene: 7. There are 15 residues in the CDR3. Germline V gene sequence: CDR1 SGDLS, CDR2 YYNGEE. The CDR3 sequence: CASSVGNRGLEKLFF. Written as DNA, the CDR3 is TGTGCCAGCAGCGTAGGAAACAGGGGTCTGGAAAAACTGTTTTTT.

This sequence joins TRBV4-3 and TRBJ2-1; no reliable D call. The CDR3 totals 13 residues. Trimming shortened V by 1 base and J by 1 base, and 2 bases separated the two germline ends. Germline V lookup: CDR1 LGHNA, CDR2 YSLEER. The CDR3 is CASSQVSYNEQFF. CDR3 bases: TGCGCCAGCAGCCAAGTGTCCTACAATGAGCAGTTCTTC.

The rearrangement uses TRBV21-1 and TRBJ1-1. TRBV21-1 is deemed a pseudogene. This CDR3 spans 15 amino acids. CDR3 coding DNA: TGTGCCAGCAGCAAGGACGAGGAGGGGAACACTGAAGCTTTCTTT. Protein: CASSKDEEGNTEAFF.

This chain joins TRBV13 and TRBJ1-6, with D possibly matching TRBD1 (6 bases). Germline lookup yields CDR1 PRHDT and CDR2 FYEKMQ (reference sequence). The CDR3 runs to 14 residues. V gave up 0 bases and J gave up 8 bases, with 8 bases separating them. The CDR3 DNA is TGTGCCAGCAGCTTAGGGCAGGGGTATTCACCCCTCCACTTT. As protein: CASSLGQGYSPLHF.

The CDR3 loop reads CASSPLGLAVLQETQYF. The CDR3 DNA is TGCGCCAGCAGCCCCCTGGGGCTAGCGGTACTCCAAGAGACCCAGTACTTC. V is TRBV4-1 and J is TRBJ2-5; 7 positions agree with TRBD2. Germline V gives CDR1 MGHRA, CDR2 YSYEKL. The junction had 12 bases not matched to a gene; V was cut back by 4 bases and J by 1 base. This CDR3 contains 17 residues.

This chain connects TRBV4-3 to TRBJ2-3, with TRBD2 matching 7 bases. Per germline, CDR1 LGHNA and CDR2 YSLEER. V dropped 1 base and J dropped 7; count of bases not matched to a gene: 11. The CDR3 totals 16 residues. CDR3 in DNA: TGCGCCAGCAGCCAAGTGGACGGGGGGAACCGAAATACGCAGTATTTT. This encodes CASSQVDGGNRNTQYF.

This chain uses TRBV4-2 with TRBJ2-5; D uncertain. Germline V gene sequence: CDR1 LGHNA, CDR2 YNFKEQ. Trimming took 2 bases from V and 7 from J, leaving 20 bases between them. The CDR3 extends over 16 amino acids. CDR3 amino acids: CASSQPNLGSSVTQYF. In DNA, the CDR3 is TGTGCCAGCAGCCAACCCAATTTGGGGTCGTCTGTGACCCAGTACTTC.

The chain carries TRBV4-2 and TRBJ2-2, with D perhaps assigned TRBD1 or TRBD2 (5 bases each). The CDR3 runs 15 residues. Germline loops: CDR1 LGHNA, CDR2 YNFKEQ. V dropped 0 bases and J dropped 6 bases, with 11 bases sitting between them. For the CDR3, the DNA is TGTGCCAGCAGCCAAGATCAGGGAGCAGCCGGGGAGCTGTTTTTT. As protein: CASSQDQGAAGELFF.